This is a list of T cell receptor beta chains from one sample in a study of blood T cell repertoires in COVID-19. Sequencing was performed with immunoSEQ multiplex PCR; in TCRdb, only in-frame clones are kept and a portion is missing. The sample records under 85,000 clones, about 85% being singletons. The source material was peripheral blood. The receptors derive from a man aged 55 to 70 with active or convalescent COVID-19. Both conserved end residues are part of each CDR3. The order of the fields is clone size, V gene, D gene, J gene, CDR3 protein, CDR3 DNA. D genes are given only for firm matches. The size entry is marked missing in some rows and otherwise reads once, few, many or a size class.

abundance: -
v_gene: TRBV5-4
d_gene: -
j_gene: TRBJ1-3
CDR3aa: CASSFWGTGNTIYF
CDR3nt: TGTGCCAGCAGCTTTTGGGGCACGGGAAACACCATATATTTT

abundance: few
v_gene: TRBV5-1
d_gene: TRBD1
j_gene: TRBJ1-6
CDR3aa: CASSLGGAGQGVSPLHF
CDR3nt: TGCGCCAGCAGCTTGGGGGGGGCGGGCCAGGGGGTTTCACCCCTCCACTTT

abundance: -
v_gene: TRBV3-1/TRBV3-2
d_gene: TRBD1
j_gene: TRBJ2-5
CDR3aa: CASSQDSTGGRIGETQYF
CDR3nt: TGTGCCAGCAGCCAAGATTCGACAGGGGGCAGGATCGGGGAGACCCAGTACTTC

abundance: -
v_gene: TRBV27
d_gene: -
j_gene: TRBJ1-6
CDR3aa: CASSFQLDNSPLHF
CDR3nt: TGTGCCAGCAGTTTCCAACTCGATAATTCACCCCTCCACTTT

abundance: few
v_gene: TRBV19
d_gene: TRBD1
j_gene: TRBJ2-5
CDR3aa: CASRDRGEWSETQYF
CDR3nt: TGTGCCTCCAGGGACAGGGGTGAGTGGTCGGAGACCCAGTACTTC

abundance: -
v_gene: TRBV7-9
d_gene: TRBD2
j_gene: TRBJ2-1
CDR3aa: CASSSSGGAKGEQFF
CDR3nt: TGTGCCAGCAGCTCTAGCGGGGGGGCCAAGGGTGAGCAGTTCTTC

abundance: once
v_gene: TRBV6-2/TRBV6-3
d_gene: -
j_gene: TRBJ1-1
CDR3aa: CASSYNSGHSRENTEAFF
CDR3nt: TGTGCCAGCAGTTACAACTCCGGACACTCTAGAGAGAACACTGAAGCTTTCTTT

abundance: -
v_gene: TRBV7-2
d_gene: -
j_gene: TRBJ2-1
CDR3aa: CASSLVVSSYNEQFF
CDR3nt: TGTGCCAGCAGCTTGGTAGTGAGCTCCTACAATGAGCAGTTCTTC

abundance: -
v_gene: TRBV7-9
d_gene: -
j_gene: TRBJ1-1
CDR3aa: CASSLAQVATEAFF
CDR3nt: TGTGCCAGCAGCTTAGCACAGGTCGCCACTGAAGCTTTCTTT

abundance: -
v_gene: TRBV19
d_gene: TRBD1
j_gene: TRBJ1-6
CDR3aa: CASSIVRGRSPLHF
CDR3nt: TGTGCCAGTAGTATCGTCAGGGGGCGTTCACCCCTCCACTTT

abundance: -
v_gene: TRBV19
d_gene: -
j_gene: TRBJ1-5
CDR3aa: CASSIAGGRGRQPQHF
CDR3nt: TGTGCCAGTAGTATAGCCGGGGGGCGCGGGCGGCAGCCCCAGCATTTT

abundance: -
v_gene: TRBV10-3
d_gene: -
j_gene: TRBJ1-6
CDR3aa: CAISESLGALGSPLHF
CDR3nt: TGTGCCATCAGTGAGTCGCTGGGGGCATTGGGCTCACCCCTCCACTTT

abundance: -
v_gene: TRBV7-9
d_gene: -
j_gene: TRBJ1-4
CDR3aa: CASSWNGAENEKLFF
CDR3nt: TGTGCCAGCAGCTGGAATGGGGCGGAAAATGAAAAACTGTTTTTT

abundance: -
v_gene: TRBV2
d_gene: -
j_gene: TRBJ2-2
CDR3aa: CASSELSPGVSGELFF
CDR3nt: TGTGCCAGCAGTGAGCTCTCCCCCGGGGTCTCCGGGGAGCTGTTTTTT

abundance: -
v_gene: TRBV18
d_gene: TRBD2
j_gene: TRBJ2-5
CDR3aa: CASSPQSGGTQETQYF
CDR3nt: TGTGCCAGCTCACCACAAAGCGGGGGGACCCAAGAGACCCAGTACTTC

abundance: -
v_gene: TRBV7-6
d_gene: TRBD2
j_gene: TRBJ2-1
CDR3aa: CASSFVAGGPVNEQFF
CDR3nt: TGTGCCAGCAGCTTCGTAGCGGGGGGGCCGGTGAATGAGCAGTTCTTC

abundance: -
v_gene: TRBV3-1/TRBV3-2
d_gene: -
j_gene: TRBJ2-1
CDR3aa: CASSQDRVAVKQFF
CDR3nt: TGTGCCAGCAGCCAAGATCGGGTGGCGGTGAAGCAGTTCTTC

abundance: -
v_gene: TRBV6-1
d_gene: TRBD1
j_gene: TRBJ1-4
CDR3aa: CASSETGSSTNEKLFF
CDR3nt: TGTGCCAGCAGTGAGACAGGGAGCTCAACTAATGAAAAACTGTTTTTT

abundance: -
v_gene: TRBV5-1
d_gene: TRBD2
j_gene: TRBJ2-5
CDR3aa: CASRSSGGAETQYF
CDR3nt: TGCGCCAGCAGATCCAGCGGGGGGGCCGAGACCCAGTACTTC

abundance: -
v_gene: TRBV18
d_gene: TRBD2
j_gene: TRBJ2-3
CDR3aa: CASSPPRGGFDTQYF
CDR3nt: TGTGCCAGCTCACCACCGCGGGGGGGTTTTGATACGCAGTATTTT

abundance: -
v_gene: TRBV10-2
d_gene: TRBD2
j_gene: TRBJ2-2
CDR3aa: CASSEWSGGSGGELFF
CDR3nt: TGCGCCAGCAGTGAGTGGAGCGGGGGATCTGGCGGGGAGCTGTTTTTT

abundance: once
v_gene: TRBV7-6
d_gene: -
j_gene: TRBJ1-5
CDR3aa: CASSLARYQPQHF
CDR3nt: TGTGCCAGCAGCTTAGCGAGGTATCAGCCCCAGCATTTT

abundance: -
v_gene: TRBV29-1
d_gene: -
j_gene: TRBJ1-2
CDR3aa: CSVLLPNLNYGYTF
CDR3nt: TGCAGCGTTTTACTCCCAAACCTTAACTATGGCTACACCTTC

abundance: once
v_gene: TRBV21-1
d_gene: -
j_gene: TRBJ1-4
CDR3aa: CASSGCRGREKLFF
CDR3nt: TGTGCCAGCTCGGGGTGCAGGGGGCGTGAAAAACTGTTTTTT

abundance: -
v_gene: TRBV5-1
d_gene: TRBD1
j_gene: TRBJ1-5
CDR3aa: CASNFGLTGDYSNQPQHF
CDR3nt: TGCGCCAGCAACTTCGGGCTTACAGGGGATTATAGCAATCAGCCCCAGCATTTT

abundance: once
v_gene: TRBV12-5
d_gene: TRBD1
j_gene: TRBJ2-5
CDR3aa: CASAMGQGALETQYF
CDR3nt: TGTGCTAGTGCCATGGGACAGGGGGCGTTAGAGACCCAGTACTTC

abundance: once
v_gene: TRBV5-1
d_gene: TRBD1
j_gene: TRBJ1-4
CDR3aa: CASSPDRGDEKLFF
CDR3nt: TGCGCCAGCAGCCCCGACAGGGGTGATGAAAAACTGTTTTTT

abundance: few
v_gene: TRBV7-2
d_gene: -
j_gene: TRBJ2-1
CDR3aa: CASSPDYFYNEQFF
CDR3nt: TGTGCCAGCAGCCCGGACTATTTCTACAATGAGCAGTTCTTC

abundance: -
v_gene: TRBV6-2/TRBV6-3
d_gene: -
j_gene: TRBJ1-1
CDR3aa: CASSYSRTGNTEAFF
CDR3nt: TGTGCCAGCAGTTACTCGAGAACAGGGAACACTGAAGCTTTCTTT

abundance: -
v_gene: TRBV15
d_gene: TRBD2
j_gene: TRBJ2-7
CDR3aa: CATSSLSGGPSYEQYF
CDR3nt: TGTGCCACCAGCAGTCTCAGCGGGGGGCCTTCCTACGAGCAGTACTTC